This T cell receptor beta chain was captured by sequencing in a study of shared clonotypes between healthy human individuals. Using immunoSEQ multiplex PCR, the repertoire was profiled, and TCRdb retains in-frame clones only, with some absent. Altogether roughly 2.2 million clones are present, 80% to 95% being singletons, with the ten largest covering 0.35% to 0.5%. Germline-derived CDR1 and CDR2 are SGHRS and YFSETQ. This CDR3 contains 15 residues. V lost 2 bases and J lost 2; bases outside the gene matches: 6. This TCR came from a man aged 18 to 29 in good health. Some clones in this sample may be carry-over from other donors' samples. This chain connects TRBV5-1 to TRBJ2-5, with 7 bases matching TRBD1. The sequenced sample consisted of naive CD4+ T cells from PBMCs. Subset reported: CD45RA+ positively selected. The CDR3 DNA follows: TGCGCCAGCAGCTTAGTATCAGGGGGTCAAGAGACCCAGTACTTC. Translation gives CASSLVSGGQETQYF.